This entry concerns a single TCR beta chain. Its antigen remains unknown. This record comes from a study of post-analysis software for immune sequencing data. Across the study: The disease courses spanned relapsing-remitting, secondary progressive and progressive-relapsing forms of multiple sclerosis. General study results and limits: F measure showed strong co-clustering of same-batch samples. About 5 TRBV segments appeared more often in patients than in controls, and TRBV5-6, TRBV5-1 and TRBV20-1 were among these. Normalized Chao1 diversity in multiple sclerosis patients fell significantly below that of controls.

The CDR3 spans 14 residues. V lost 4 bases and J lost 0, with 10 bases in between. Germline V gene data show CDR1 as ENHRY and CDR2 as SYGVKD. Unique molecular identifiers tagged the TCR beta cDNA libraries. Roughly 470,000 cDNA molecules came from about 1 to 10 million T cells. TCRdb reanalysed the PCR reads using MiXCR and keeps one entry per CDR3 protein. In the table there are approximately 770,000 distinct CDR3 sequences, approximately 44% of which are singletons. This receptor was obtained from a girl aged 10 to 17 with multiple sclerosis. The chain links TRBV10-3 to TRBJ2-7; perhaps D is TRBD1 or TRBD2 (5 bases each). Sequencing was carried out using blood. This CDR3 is CAISVGTVSYEQYF. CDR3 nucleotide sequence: TGTGCCATCAGTGTAGGGACGGTCTCCTACGAGCAGTACTTC.